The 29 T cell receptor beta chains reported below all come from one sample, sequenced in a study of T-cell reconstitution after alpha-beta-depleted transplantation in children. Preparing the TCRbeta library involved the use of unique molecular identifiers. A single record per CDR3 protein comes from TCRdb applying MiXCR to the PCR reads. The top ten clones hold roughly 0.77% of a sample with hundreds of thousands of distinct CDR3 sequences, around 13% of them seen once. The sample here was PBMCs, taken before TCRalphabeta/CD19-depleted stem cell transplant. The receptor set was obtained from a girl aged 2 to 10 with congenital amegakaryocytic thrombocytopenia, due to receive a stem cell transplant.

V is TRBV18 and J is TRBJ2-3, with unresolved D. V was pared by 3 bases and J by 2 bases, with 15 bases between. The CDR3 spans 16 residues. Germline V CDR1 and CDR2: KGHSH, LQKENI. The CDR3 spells CASSPIGLTPTDTQYF. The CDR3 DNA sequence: TGTGCCAGCTCACCCATCGGGCTCACCCCCACAGATACGCAGTATTTT.

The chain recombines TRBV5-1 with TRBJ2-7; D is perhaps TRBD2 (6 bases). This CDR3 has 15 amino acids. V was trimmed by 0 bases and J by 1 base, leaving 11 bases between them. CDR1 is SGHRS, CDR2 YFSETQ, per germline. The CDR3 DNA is TGCGCCAGCAGCTTGGGGAGGGCCTATTCCTACGAGCAGTACTTC. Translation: CASSLGRAYSYEQYF.

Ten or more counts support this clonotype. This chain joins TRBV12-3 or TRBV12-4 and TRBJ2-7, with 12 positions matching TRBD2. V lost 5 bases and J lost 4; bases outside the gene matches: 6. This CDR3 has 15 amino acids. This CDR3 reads CASSPTSGRRYEQYF. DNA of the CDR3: TGTGCCAGCAGTCCCACTAGCGGGAGGCGGTACGAGCAGTACTTC.

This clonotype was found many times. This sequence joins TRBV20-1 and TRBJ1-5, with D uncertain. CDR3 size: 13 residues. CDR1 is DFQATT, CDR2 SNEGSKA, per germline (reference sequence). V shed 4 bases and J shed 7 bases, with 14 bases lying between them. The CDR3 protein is CSANSAQDQPQHF. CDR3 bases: TGCAGTGCTAACTCGGCTCAGGACCAGCCCCAGCATTTT.

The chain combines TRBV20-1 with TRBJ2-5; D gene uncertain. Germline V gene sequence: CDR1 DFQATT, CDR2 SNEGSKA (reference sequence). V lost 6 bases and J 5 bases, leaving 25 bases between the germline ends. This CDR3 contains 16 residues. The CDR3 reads CSASCAAPAQTETQYF. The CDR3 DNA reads TGCAGTGCCAGTTGTGCGGCCCCGGCACAAACGGAGACCCAGTACTTC.

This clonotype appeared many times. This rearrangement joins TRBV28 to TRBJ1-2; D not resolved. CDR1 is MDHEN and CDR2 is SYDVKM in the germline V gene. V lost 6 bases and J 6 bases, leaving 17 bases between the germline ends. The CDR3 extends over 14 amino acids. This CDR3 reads CASSPPEGWDGYTF. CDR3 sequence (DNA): TGTGCCAGCAGCCCGCCCGAAGGGTGGGATGGCTACACCTTC.

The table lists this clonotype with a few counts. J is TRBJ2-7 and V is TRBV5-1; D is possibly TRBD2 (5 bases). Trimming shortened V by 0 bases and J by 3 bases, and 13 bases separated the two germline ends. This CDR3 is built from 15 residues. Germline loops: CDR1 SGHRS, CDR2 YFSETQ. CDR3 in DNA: TGCGCCAGCAGCTTGGACGGGGTCCCTAACTACGAGCAGTACTTC. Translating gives CASSLDGVPNYEQYF.

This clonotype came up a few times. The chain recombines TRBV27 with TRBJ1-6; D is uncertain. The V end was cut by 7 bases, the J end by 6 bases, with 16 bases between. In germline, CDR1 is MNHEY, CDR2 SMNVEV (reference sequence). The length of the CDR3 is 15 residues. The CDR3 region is CASTGLSLGNSPLHF. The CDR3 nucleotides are TGTGCCAGCACGGGTCTGTCCCTGGGTAATTCACCCCTCCACTTT.

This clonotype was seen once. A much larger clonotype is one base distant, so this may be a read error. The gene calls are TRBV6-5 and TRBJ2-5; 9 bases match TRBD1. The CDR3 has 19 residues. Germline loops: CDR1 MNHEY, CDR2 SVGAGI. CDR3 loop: CASSYKRLGQGNEGETQSF. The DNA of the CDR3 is TGTGCCAGCAGTTACAAACGTCTGGGACAGGGTAATGAGGGCGAGACCCAGTCCTTC.

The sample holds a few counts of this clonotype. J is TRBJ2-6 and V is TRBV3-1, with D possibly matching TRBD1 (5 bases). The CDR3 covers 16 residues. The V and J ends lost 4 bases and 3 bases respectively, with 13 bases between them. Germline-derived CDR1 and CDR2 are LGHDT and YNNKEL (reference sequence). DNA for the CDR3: TGTGCCAGCAGCCCCTTGGGGCAAGATGGGGCCAACGTCCTGACTTTC. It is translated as CASSPLGQDGANVLTF. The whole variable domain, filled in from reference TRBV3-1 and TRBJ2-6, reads DTAVSQTPKYLVTQMGNDKSIKCEQNLGHDTMYWYKQDSKKFLKIMFSYNNKELIINETVPNRFSPKSPDKAHLNLHINSLELGDSAVYFCASSPLGQDGANVLTFGAGSRLTVL.

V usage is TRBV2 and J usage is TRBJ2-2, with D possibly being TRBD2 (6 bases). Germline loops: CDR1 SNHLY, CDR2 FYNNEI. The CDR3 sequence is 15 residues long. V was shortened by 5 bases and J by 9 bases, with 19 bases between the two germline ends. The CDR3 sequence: CASSNRDSQVRELFF. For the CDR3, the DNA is TGTGCCAGCAGTAACCGGGACTCCCAGGTCCGGGAGCTGTTTTTT. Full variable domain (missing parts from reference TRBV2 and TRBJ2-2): EPEVTQTPSHQVTQMGQEVILRCVPISNHLYFYWYRQILGQKVEFLVSFYNNEISEKSEIFDDQFSVERPDGSNFTLKIRSTKLEDSAMYFCASSNRDSQVRELFFGEGSRLTVL.

CDR3: CASSESRTGFRETQYF. The CDR3 DNA is TGCGCCAGCAGTGAGTCGCGGACAGGGTTTAGAGAGACCCAGTACTTC. The chain uses TRBV10-2 and TRBJ2-5, with 8 bases fitting TRBD1. CDR3 length: 16 residues. V gave up 0 bases and J gave up 4 bases; unmatched junction bases: 7. Germline values: CDR1 WSHSY, CDR2 SAAADI.

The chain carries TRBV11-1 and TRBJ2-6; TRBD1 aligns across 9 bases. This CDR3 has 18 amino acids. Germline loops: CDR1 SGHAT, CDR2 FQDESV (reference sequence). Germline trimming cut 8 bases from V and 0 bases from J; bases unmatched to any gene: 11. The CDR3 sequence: CASLLPGQGYSGANVLTF. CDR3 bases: TGTGCCAGCCTACTCCCGGGACAGGGATACTCTGGGGCCAACGTCCTGACTTTC. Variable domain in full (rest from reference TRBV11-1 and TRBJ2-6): EAEVAQSPRYKITEKSQAVAFWCDPISGHATLYWYRQILGQGPELLVQFQDESVVDDSQLPKDRFSAERLKGVDSTLKIQPAELGDSAMYLCASLLPGQGYSGANVLTFGAGSRLTVL.

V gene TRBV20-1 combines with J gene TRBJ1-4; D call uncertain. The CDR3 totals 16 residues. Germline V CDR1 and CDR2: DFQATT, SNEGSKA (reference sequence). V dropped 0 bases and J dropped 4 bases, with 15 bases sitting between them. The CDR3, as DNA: TGCAGTGCTAGAGATGGTCGCACAGCGATTAATGAAAAACTGTTTTTT. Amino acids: CSARDGRTAINEKLFF.

CDR3 sequence (DNA): TGTGCCAGCAGCTTAGCGCCAGGCTCCCCCATCAACACCGGGGAGCTGTTTTTT. This codes for CASSLAPGSPINTGELFF. The J gene is TRBJ2-2, the V gene TRBV7-8; D unresolved. This CDR3 has 18 residues. Germline CDR1 reads SGHVS; CDR2 reads FQNEAQ. The V and J ends lost 0 bases and 2 bases respectively, with 16 bases between them.

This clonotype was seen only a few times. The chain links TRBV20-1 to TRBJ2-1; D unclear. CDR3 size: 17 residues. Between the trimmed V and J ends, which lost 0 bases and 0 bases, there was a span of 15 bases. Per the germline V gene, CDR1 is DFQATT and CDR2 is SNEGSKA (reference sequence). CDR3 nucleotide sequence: TGCAGTGCTAGAGATCCTTATTCGAGCAGCTCCTACAATGAGCAGTTCTTC. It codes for CSARDPYSSSSYNEQFF.

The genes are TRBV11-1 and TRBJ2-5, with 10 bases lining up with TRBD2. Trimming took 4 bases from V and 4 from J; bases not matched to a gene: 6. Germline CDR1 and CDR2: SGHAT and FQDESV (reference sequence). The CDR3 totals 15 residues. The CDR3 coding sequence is TGTGCCAGCAGCTCAAAGAGCGGGAGGGGAGAGACCCAGTACTTC. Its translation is CASSSKSGRGETQYF.

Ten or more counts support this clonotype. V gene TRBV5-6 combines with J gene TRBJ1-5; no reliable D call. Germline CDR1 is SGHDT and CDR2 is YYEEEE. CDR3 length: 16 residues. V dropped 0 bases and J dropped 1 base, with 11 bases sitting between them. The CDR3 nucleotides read TGTGCCAGCAGCTTGGCTTTGGCTCGAAGCAATCAGCCCCAGCATTTT. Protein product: CASSLALARSNQPQHF.

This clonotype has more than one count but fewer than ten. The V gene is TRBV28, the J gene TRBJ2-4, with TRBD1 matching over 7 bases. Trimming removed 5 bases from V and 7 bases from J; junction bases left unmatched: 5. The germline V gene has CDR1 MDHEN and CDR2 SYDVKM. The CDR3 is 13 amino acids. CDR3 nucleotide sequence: TGTGCCAGCAGTAAACAACAGGGGAACATTCAGTACTTC. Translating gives CASSKQQGNIQYF.

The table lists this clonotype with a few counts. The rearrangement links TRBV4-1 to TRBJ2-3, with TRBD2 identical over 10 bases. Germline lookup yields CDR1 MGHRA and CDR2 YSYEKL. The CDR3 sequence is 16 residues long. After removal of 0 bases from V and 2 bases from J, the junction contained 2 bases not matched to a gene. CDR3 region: CASSQEGLANTDTQYF. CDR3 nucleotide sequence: TGCGCCAGCAGCCAAGAGGGACTAGCGAACACAGATACGCAGTATTTT.

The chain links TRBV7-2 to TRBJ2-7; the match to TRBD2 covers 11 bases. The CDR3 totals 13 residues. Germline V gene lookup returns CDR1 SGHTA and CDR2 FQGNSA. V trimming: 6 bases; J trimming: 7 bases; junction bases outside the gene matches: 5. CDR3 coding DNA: TGTGCCAGCAGACCTAGCGGGAGGCGAGAGCAGTACTTC. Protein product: CASRPSGRREQYF.

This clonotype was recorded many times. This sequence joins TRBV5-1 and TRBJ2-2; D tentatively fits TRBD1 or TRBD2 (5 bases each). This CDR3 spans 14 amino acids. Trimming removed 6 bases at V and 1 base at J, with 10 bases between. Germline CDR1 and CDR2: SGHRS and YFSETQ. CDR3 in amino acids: CASKRDLNTGELFF. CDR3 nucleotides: TGCGCCAGCAAAAGGGACCTGAACACCGGGGAGCTGTTTTTT.

The DNA of the CDR3 is TGCGCCAGCAGTGAAGGGCTAGCGGGAGTCCCCTTTGACGAGACCCAGTACTTC. Encoded protein: CASSEGLAGVPFDETQYF. V gene TRBV10-2 combines with J gene TRBJ2-5, with 10 positions matching TRBD2. V lost 3 bases and J lost 5; bases outside the gene matches: 15. Germline values: CDR1 WSHSY, CDR2 SAAADI. CDR3 length: 18 amino acids.

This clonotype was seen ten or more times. The CDR3 DNA follows: TGCGCCAGCAGCTCGACGGCTACATACTCTGGAAACACCATATATTTT. It is translated as CASSSTATYSGNTIYF. V gene TRBV5-1 combines with J gene TRBJ1-3; D not certain. This CDR3 region has 16 residues. Trimming removed 3 bases at V and 0 bases at J, with 13 bases between. In germline, CDR1 is SGHRS, CDR2 YFSETQ.

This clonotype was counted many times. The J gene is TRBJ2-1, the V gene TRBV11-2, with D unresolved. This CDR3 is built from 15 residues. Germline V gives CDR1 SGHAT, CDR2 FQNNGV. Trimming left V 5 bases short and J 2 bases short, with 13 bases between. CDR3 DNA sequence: TGTGCCAGCAGCCGTATTGAGAGGACCTACAATGAGCAGTTCTTC. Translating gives CASSRIERTYNEQFF.

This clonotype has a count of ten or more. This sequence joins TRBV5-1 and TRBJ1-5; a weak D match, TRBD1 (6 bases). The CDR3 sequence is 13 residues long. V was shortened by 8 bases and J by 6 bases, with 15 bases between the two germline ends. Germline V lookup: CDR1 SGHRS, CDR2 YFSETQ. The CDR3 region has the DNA TGCGCCAGGGAAACAGGGCGAGGTCAGCCCCAGCATTTT. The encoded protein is CARETGRGQPQHF.

This CDR3 reads CASSQHGTGADEQFF. CDR3 coding DNA: TGCGCCAGCAGCCAACACGGGACAGGGGCTGATGAGCAGTTCTTC. This sequence joins TRBV4-1 and TRBJ2-1, with 10 positions matching TRBD1. Germline-derived CDR1 and CDR2 are MGHRA and YSYEKL. The V and J ends lost 2 bases and 8 bases, in that order; junction bases with no gene match: 6. CDR3 length equals 15 residues.

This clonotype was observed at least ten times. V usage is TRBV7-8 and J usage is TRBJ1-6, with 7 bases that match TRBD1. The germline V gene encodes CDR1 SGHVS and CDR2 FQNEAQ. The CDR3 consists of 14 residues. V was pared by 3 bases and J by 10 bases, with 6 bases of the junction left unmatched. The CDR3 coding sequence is TGTGCCAGCAGCTTTGGCAGGGGGAACTCACCCCTCCACTTT. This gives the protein CASSFGRGNSPLHF.

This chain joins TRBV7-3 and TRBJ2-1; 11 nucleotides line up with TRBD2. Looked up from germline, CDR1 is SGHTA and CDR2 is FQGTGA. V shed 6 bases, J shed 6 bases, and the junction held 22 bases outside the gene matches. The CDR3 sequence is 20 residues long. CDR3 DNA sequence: TGTGCCAGCAGATTGACTACAGGCGGGTATTCGACTAGCGGGATCAATGAGCAGTTCTTC. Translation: CASRLTTGGYSTSGINEQFF. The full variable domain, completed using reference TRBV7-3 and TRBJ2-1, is GAGVSQTPSNKVTEKGKYVELRCDPISGHTALYWYRQSLGQGPEFLIYFQGTGAADDSGLPNDRFFAVRPEGSVSTLKIQRTERGDSAVYLCASRLTTGGYSTSGINEQFFGPGTRLTVL.